This T cell receptor (beta chain) comes out of a study of cytomegalovirus exposure and HLA in healthy donors. Whole-study context: Early on, a data release was issued that held about 85 million unique TCRs from HLA-typed donors.

On this clone: Its target is not known.

PCR employed 60 Vbeta and 13 Jbeta primers. The repertoire was sequenced with immunoSEQ multiplex PCR; TCRdb's copy has only in-frame clones and lacks some. The sample has about 190,000 clones, roughly 75% seen once. The CDR3 is 14 residues long. CDR1 MRHNA and CDR2 SNTAGT come from the germline V gene. V shed 5 bases and J shed 7 bases, with 12 bases lying between them. Study observations and caveats: A prior analysis recorded that most TCR beta V segments were productive about 87% or about 30% of the time. Some TCR beta chains (approximately 180 of them) were listed as cytomegalovirus-associated.

The clonotype comes from a man under 40 in good health and CMV-seropositive. The material sequenced was PBMCs. The rearrangement uses TRBV6-4 and TRBJ1-6, with D maybe TRBD1 (6 bases). This CDR3 is CASSHGRGNSPLHF. The CDR3 DNA reads as TGTGCCAGCAGTCACGGCAGGGGCAATTCACCCCTCCACTTT.